The T cell receptor beta chain described here comes from a study of blood T cell repertoires in COVID-19. Original methodology: Amplification of reference gene primers was used by the study to estimate nucleated cell counts. Libraries were prepared by immunoSEQ multiplex PCR; TCRdb keeps only in-frame clonotypes and omits some of them. V and J calls and clone size are those listed in that table; D and trimming were worked out from the DNA. The sample has over 150,000 clones; roughly 86% are singletons. This CDR3 is built from 13 residues. V lost 2 bases, J lost 5 bases, and 9 bases lay in between. The germline gives CDR1 MNHEY, CDR2 SVGAGI.

The source of this sequence is a man aged 50-59 years with active or convalescent COVID-19. The chain couples TRBV6-5 to TRBJ1-2; no firm D call. The sequencing sample was made of peripheral blood. CDR3 bases: TGTGCCAGCAGTTACCTTTTTTCTTATGGCTACACCTTC. This encodes CASSYLFSYGYTF.